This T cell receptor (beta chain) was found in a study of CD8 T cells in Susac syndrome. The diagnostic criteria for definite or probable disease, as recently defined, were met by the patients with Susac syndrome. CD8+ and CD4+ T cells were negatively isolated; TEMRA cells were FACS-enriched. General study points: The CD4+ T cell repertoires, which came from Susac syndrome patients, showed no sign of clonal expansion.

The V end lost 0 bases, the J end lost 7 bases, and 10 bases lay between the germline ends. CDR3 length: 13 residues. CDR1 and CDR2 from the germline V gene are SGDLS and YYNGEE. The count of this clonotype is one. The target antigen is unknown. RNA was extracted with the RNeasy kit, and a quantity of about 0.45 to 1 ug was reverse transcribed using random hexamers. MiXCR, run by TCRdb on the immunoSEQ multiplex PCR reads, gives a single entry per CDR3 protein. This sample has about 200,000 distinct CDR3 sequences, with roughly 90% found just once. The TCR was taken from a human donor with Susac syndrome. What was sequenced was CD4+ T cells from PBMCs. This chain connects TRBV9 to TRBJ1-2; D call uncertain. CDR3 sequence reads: CASSVGGVGGYTF. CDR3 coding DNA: TGTGCCAGCAGCGTAGGAGGAGTGGGTGGCTACACCTTC.